This T cell receptor (beta chain) was identified during a study of blood T cell repertoires in COVID-19. As for the study in general: From T cells, B-cell-depleted T cells, or PBMCs came the material, which was cDNA or gDNA.

Under the authors' procedure: Nucleated cell counts were estimated from reference gene primer amplification. Generated by immunoSEQ multiplex PCR, the TCRdb table keeps only in-frame clones and is missing some. That table is the source of V, J and clone size, and D and trimming were worked out from the DNA. Of approximately 54,000 clones in the sample, about 83% were seen once. The ends lost 6 bases at V and 3 bases at J; junction bases unmatched: 9. The V gene's germline CDR1 is SQVTM and CDR2 ANQGSEA. The CDR3 totals 15 residues. The chain couples TRBV29-1 to TRBJ1-3; 9 positions match TRBD1. The sequence was collected from a human donor in a cohort sampled during active COVID-19. Sequencing was done on a sample of peripheral blood. Here the CDR3 reads CSVLGQGTGGNTIYF. The CDR3 DNA is TGCAGCGTCCTAGGACAGGGGACGGGTGGAAACACCATATATTTT.